The 8 T cell receptor beta chains reported below all come from one sample, sequenced in a study of T-cell memory formation after mild COVID-19. TCRdb ran MiXCR on the 5' RACE reads and lists one entry per CDR3 protein. The sample carries about 360,000 distinct CDR3 sequences, roughly an eighth recorded once. Sequencing used PBMCs or a T cell subset sorted from them (not recorded which). The receptor set was obtained from a man younger than 35 who had mild COVID-19 (a few samples of this study predate the infection). Cell type and time point are not known.

This clonotype was detected only a few times. The V gene is TRBV20-1, the J gene TRBJ2-5; tentative D call: TRBD1 (6 bases). The V gene lost 0 bases and the J gene lost 1 base, with 9 bases spanning the gap. The CDR3 consists of 14 residues. CDR1 DFQATT and CDR2 SNEGSKA come from the germline V gene (reference sequence). CDR3 sequence: CSARDTGTQETQYF. The DNA of the CDR3 is TGCAGTGCTAGAGACACAGGGACCCAAGAGACCCAGTACTTC.

The V and J genes are TRBV20-1 and TRBJ1-1, with 10 nucleotides matching TRBD1. Germline values: CDR1 DFQATT, CDR2 SNEGSKA (reference sequence). V shed 6 bases, J shed 5 bases, and the junction held 9 bases outside the gene matches. CDR3 length: 14 amino acids. The CDR3 DNA reads TGCAGTGCCCCCCGGGGACAGGGGATTACTGAAGCTTTCTTT. Residues: CSAPRGQGITEAFF.

The CDR3 loop is CASRSSPYYEQYF. The CDR3 nucleotides read TGTGCCAGCAGGAGCAGCCCTTACTACGAGCAGTACTTC. The chain combines TRBV6-5 with TRBJ2-7; D not resolved. Germline V gene sequence: CDR1 MNHEY, CDR2 SVGAGI. The CDR3 is made up of 13 amino acids. V was pared by 6 bases and J by 3 bases, with 12 bases between.

In its sample, this clonotype was seen a few times. V usage is TRBV10-3 and J usage is TRBJ2-5, with no clear D. Per the germline V gene, CDR1 is ENHRY and CDR2 is SYGVKD. Trimming stripped 7 bases from V and 5 bases from J, with 8 bases between. This CDR3 comprises 11 residues. CDR3 in DNA: TGTGCCATCAAAGTTGACGAGACCCAGTACTTC. This gives the protein CAIKVDETQYF.

This clonotype has a handful of counts. The chain links TRBV3-1 to TRBJ2-1, with 10 bases lining up with TRBD1. The CDR3 sequence is 16 residues long. Looked up from germline, CDR1 is LGHDT and CDR2 is YNNKEL (reference sequence). J lost 4 bases, V lost 4 bases, and 7 bases had no gene match. In nucleotides, the CDR3 is TGTGCCAGCAGCCCCCTTGAGGGACAGGGGTACAATGAGCAGTTCTTC. Translation: CASSPLEGQGYNEQFF.

The chain is built from TRBV9 and TRBJ1-4; D might be TRBD1 (5 bases). Trimming took off 3 bases at V and 6 bases at J, with 9 bases between the two ends. Germline CDR1 SGDLS, CDR2 YYNGEE. The CDR3 runs 13 residues. As DNA, the CDR3 is TGTGCCAGCAGCGCCTTAGGGGATGAAAAACTGTTTTTT. Translated: CASSALGDEKLFF.

The J gene is TRBJ2-5, the V gene TRBV5-6, with 8 bases aligning to TRBD1. J was trimmed by 5 bases and V by 4 bases; bases with no gene match: 13. This CDR3 has 16 residues. From germline, CDR1 is SGHDT and CDR2 YYEEEE. CDR3 sequence (DNA): TGTGCCAGCAGCGGGGAGGAGGACAGGGCGGGCGAGACCCAGTACTTC. This codes for CASSGEEDRAGETQYF.

This clonotype was found a few times. The chain carries TRBV5-1 and TRBJ2-3, with a weak D call TRBD2 (7 bases). Germline CDR1 reads SGHRS; CDR2 reads YFSETQ. V dropped 3 bases and J dropped 6 bases, with 20 bases sitting between them. The length of the CDR3 is 16 residues. CDR3 amino acids: CASSSTGGLSRDTQYF. CDR3 DNA: TGCGCCAGCAGCTCAACCGGGGGGCTGTCTCGGGATACGCAGTATTTT.